In this sample, the clone carrying this T cell receptor beta chain turned up a few times. As yet, its antigen is unknown. This sample was included in a study of beta chain features in type 1 diabetes. Study-level findings and limits: People with Type 1 diabetes carried modestly yet significantly shorter TCRB CDR3s in all four CD4+ subsets. The study found fewer insertions and more deletions at VDJ junctions in type 1 diabetes patients. Researchers reported that naive, central memory and Treg TCRB repertoires appeared more similar in patients than in healthy donors. Short templates might get an advantage during PCR, and this would be equal in patients and controls.

Of the isolated RNA, all was reverse transcribed, and so the sequenced material was expressed TCRB transcripts. Profiled with immunoSEQ multiplex PCR; TCRdb holds only in-frame clones, not every one. Of fewer than 250,000 clones listed, less than 15% are singletons. This TCR came from a woman in her thirties or forties in good health. The specimen was naive CD4+ T cells from blood.

The CDR3 DNA is TGTGCCAGCAGCCGAGACAGAAGATACGAGCAGTACTTC. Its translation: CASSRDRRYEQYF. The J gene is TRBJ2-7, the V gene TRBV6-5, with TRBD1 as a possible D gene (5 bases). CDR3 length: 13 residues. Trimming removed 6 bases from V and 4 bases from J, with 13 bases in between. Germline V gives CDR1 MNHEY, CDR2 SVGAGI.